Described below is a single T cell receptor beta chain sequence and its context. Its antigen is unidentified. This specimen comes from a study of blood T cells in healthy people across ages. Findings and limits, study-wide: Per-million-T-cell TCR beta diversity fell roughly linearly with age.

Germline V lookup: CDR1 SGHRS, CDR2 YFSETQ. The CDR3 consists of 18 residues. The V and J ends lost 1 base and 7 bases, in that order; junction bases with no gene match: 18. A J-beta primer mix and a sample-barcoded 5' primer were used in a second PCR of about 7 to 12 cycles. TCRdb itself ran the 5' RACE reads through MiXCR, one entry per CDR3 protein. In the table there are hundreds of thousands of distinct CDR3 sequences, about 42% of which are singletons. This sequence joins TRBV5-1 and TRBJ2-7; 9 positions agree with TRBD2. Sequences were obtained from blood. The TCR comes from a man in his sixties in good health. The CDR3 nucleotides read TGCGCCAGCAGCTTGAGGATCAGCGGGAGGAGCTCCTACAATGAGCAGTACTTC. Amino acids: CASSLRISGRSSYNEQYF.